Following are 9 T cell receptor beta chains from one sample sequenced in a study of blood T cell repertoires in COVID-19. Profiling relied on immunoSEQ multiplex PCR, and the TCRdb table lists in-frame clones only, not all of them. The sample consists of about 110,000 clones, 88% of them appearing once. Sequenced: peripheral blood. The receptors come from a human donor in a cohort sampled during active COVID-19.

CDR3 coding DNA: TGCAGTGCTCCCCAGGGACTTGAGCAGTTCTTC. It encodes CSAPQGLEQFF. The chain combines TRBV20-1 with TRBJ2-1; D possibly corresponds to TRBD2 (6 bases). Germline loops: CDR1 DFQATT, CDR2 SNEGSKA (reference sequence). CDR3 length: 11 residues. Trimming stripped 5 bases from V and 9 bases from J, with 11 bases between.

As regards this clone: At one boundary the junction diverges from the germline segment, which might be a read error. This chain joins TRBV6-6 and TRBJ2-3; D is undetermined. The CDR3 is 10 residues long. Germline V lookup: CDR1 MNHNY, CDR2 SVGAGI (reference sequence). The CDR3 is CASGTDTQYF. The DNA of the CDR3 is TGTGCCAGCGGCACCGATACGCAGTATTTT.

V gene TRBV5-4 combines with J gene TRBJ1-3; D might be TRBD1 (5 bases). The CDR3 loop spans 13 amino acids. Deletions cut 6 bases from V and 8 bases from J, with 15 bases between. CDR1 is SGHNT and CDR2 is YYREEE in the germline V gene (reference sequence). CDR3 amino acids: CASNLPPGDTIYF. The CDR3 coding sequence is TGTGCCAGCAACCTTCCTCCGGGGGACACCATATATTTT.

This clone was observed a few times. This rearrangement joins TRBV5-4 to TRBJ2-1, with D perhaps matching TRBD2 (6 bases). The CDR3 covers 15 residues. The V gene lost 2 bases and the J gene lost 3 bases, with 12 bases spanning the gap. The V gene's germline CDR1 is SGHNT and CDR2 YYREEE (reference sequence). CDR3 bases: TGTGCCAGCAGCTTAGATAGCGGTCGCTACAATGAGCAGTTCTTC. It encodes CASSLDSGRYNEQFF. Based on the CDR3 plus reference TRBV5-4 and TRBJ2-1, the full variable domain is ETGVTQSPTHLIKTRGQQVTLRCSSQSGHNTVSWYQQALGQGPQFIFQYYREEENGRGNFPPRFSGLQFPNYSSELNVNALELDDSALYLCASSLDSGRYNEQFFGPGTRLTVL.

Concerning this clone itself: Relative to the germline gene, one junction end is altered; a read error may explain this. The chain couples TRBV7-9 to TRBJ2-1; TRBD1 might be the D (6 bases). The V gene's germline CDR1 is SEHNR and CDR2 FQNEAQ (reference sequence). This CDR3 is 14 amino acids long. CDR3 protein: CASSPGHKDKEQFF. CDR3 DNA sequence: TGTGCCAGTTCCCCGGGACATAAGGACAAGGAGCAGTTCTTC.

The chain combines TRBV19 with TRBJ2-7; 11 nucleotides agree with TRBD1. Germline CDR1 is LNHDA and CDR2 is SQIVND (reference sequence). With 8 bases clipped from V and 3 bases from J, the junction kept 3 bases outside the gene matches. This CDR3 is built from 13 residues. This CDR3 is CASSGTGGYEQYF. The CDR3 bases are TGTGCCAGTTCCGGGACAGGGGGCTACGAGCAGTACTTC. Supplemented by reference TRBV19 and TRBJ2-7, the full variable domain reads DGGITQSPKYLFRKEGQNVTLSCEQNLNHDAMYWYRQDPGQGLRLIYYSQIVNDFQKGDIAEGYSVSREKKESFPLTVTSAQKNPTAFYLCASSGTGGYEQYFGPGTRLTVT.

V and J are TRBV5-5 and TRBJ2-1; the match to TRBD2 covers 11 bases. Germline lookup yields CDR1 SGHKS and CDR2 YYEKEE (reference sequence). V lost 4 bases and J lost 3; bases outside the gene matches: 3. The CDR3 has 15 amino acids. In DNA form, the CDR3 reads TGTGCCAGCAGCCTGGGACTAGCGGACTACAATGAGCAGTTCTTC. Amino acids: CASSLGLADYNEQFF.

V usage is TRBV13 and J usage is TRBJ2-1; tentatively, D is TRBD2 (5 bases). Trimming took off 5 bases at V and 7 bases at J, with 18 bases between the two ends. The germline gives CDR1 PRHDT, CDR2 FYEKMQ (reference sequence). The CDR3 extends over 15 amino acids. The CDR3 reads CASSPRSGIVNEQFF. The CDR3 region has the DNA TGTGCCAGCAGCCCCCGTTCGGGGATTGTGAATGAGCAGTTCTTC.

The chain joins TRBV20-1 to TRBJ1-2, with a tentative D call TRBD1 (6 bases). Trimming cost V 3 bases and J 8 bases, with 22 bases left between them. The CDR3 consists of 15 residues. Germline values: CDR1 DFQATT, CDR2 SNEGSKA (reference sequence). The CDR3 protein is CSASIQLQGIRGYTF. For the CDR3, the DNA is TGCAGTGCTAGTATCCAACTACAGGGTATAAGGGGCTACACCTTC.